The 21 T cell receptor beta chains presented below share a single source sample, sequenced in a study of Ad26.COV2.S vaccination and SARS-CoV-2 variants. As for treatment: around 19 received Ad26.COV2.S at low or high dose, single or two shots; 5 received placebo; per-sample allocation not given. Each sample was drawn 63 days after the first injection (of vaccine or placebo). The repertoire was sequenced with immunoSEQ multiplex PCR; TCRdb's copy has only in-frame clones and lacks some. The sample holds around 300,000 clones, roughly 88% seen once. Sequenced here: peripheral blood, sampled in a trial of Ad26.COV2.S vaccine versus placebo. All receptors derive from a person aged 18-60 years who received the Ad26.COV2.S COVID-19 vaccine or a placebo.

The chain recombines TRBV9 with TRBJ1-2, with D unclear. This CDR3 spans 18 amino acids. Trimming stripped 4 bases from V and 2 bases from J, with 24 bases between. CDR1 is SGDLS and CDR2 is YYNGEE in the germline V gene. This CDR3 is CASSPPPGRLTNNYGYTF. CDR3 nucleotide sequence: TGTGCCAGCAGCCCACCCCCTGGACGGCTCACCAACAACTATGGCTACACCTTC. Full variable domain (rest looked up from reference TRBV9 and TRBJ1-2): DSGVTQTPKHLITATGQRVTLRCSPRSGDLSVYWYQQSLDQGLQFLIQYYNGEERAKGNILERFSAQQFPDLHSELNLSSLELGDSALYFCASSPPPGRLTNNYGYTFGSGTRLTVV.

This clone was observed a single time. V gene TRBV2 combines with J gene TRBJ2-7, with a possible D match to TRBD1 (6 bases). The ends were cut back, 4 bases at V and 3 bases at J, with 10 bases in the middle. CDR1 SNHLY and CDR2 FYNNEI come from the germline V gene. The CDR3 is made up of 13 amino acids. The chain's CDR3 is CASSVTQGYEQYF. As DNA, the CDR3 is TGTGCCAGCAGTGTCACACAGGGCTACGAGCAGTACTTC.

This chain connects TRBV6-6 to TRBJ1-1, with D possibly being TRBD1 (6 bases). This CDR3 region has 14 residues. Germline CDR1 reads MNHNY; CDR2 reads SVGAGI (reference sequence). The germline V and J ends were trimmed by 7 bases and 3 bases, with 15 bases remaining between them. This chain's CDR3 is CASTNPAGDTEAFF. The CDR3 bases are TGTGCCAGCACGAACCCCGCAGGGGACACTGAAGCTTTCTTT.

The chain has TRBV3-1 (or the pseudogene TRBV3-2) and TRBJ2-1; 12 bases align to TRBD1. V shed 1 base and J 0 bases; nucleotides not matched to a gene: 7. From germline, CDR1 is LGHDT and CDR2 YNNKEL (reference sequence). The CDR3 totals 19 residues. Here the CDR3 reads CASSQAGTGGPSSYNEQFF. The CDR3 DNA reads TGTGCCAGCAGCCAAGCCGGGACAGGGGGCCCCAGCTCCTACAATGAGCAGTTCTTC.

The chain carries TRBV5-5 and TRBJ2-5, with 7 positions matching TRBD1. The germline gives CDR1 SGHKS, CDR2 YYEKEE (reference sequence). There are 14 residues in the CDR3. Germline trimming cut 2 bases from V and 7 bases from J; bases unmatched to any gene: 8. CDR3 in amino acids: CASSLGDRDGTQYF. The CDR3 nucleotides are TGTGCCAGCAGCTTAGGTGACAGGGATGGGACCCAGTACTTC.

This chain uses TRBV18 with TRBJ2-7; a possible D gene is TRBD2 (6 bases). Trimming removed 0 bases at V and 5 bases at J, with 17 bases between. In germline, CDR1 is KGHSH, CDR2 LQKENI. The CDR3 has 16 residues. The chain's CDR3 is CASSPPGYGGVDEQYF. DNA for the CDR3: TGTGCCAGCTCACCACCAGGGTACGGAGGGGTTGACGAGCAGTACTTC.

This clone was observed a single time. The chain uses TRBV4-1 and TRBJ1-1; D remains ambiguous. The CDR3 consists of 15 residues. Trimming took off 0 bases at V and 5 bases at J, with 13 bases between the two ends. Germline V gives CDR1 MGHRA, CDR2 YSYEKL. CDR3 nucleotides: TGCGCCAGCAGCCAAGAGCCGAGGGTGCGGACTGAAGCTTTCTTT. Translating it yields CASSQEPRVRTEAFF.

The chain joins TRBV5-6 to TRBJ1-2; D remains ambiguous. The length of the CDR3 is 13 residues. The V end was cut by 1 base, the J end by 8 bases, with 12 bases between. Germline V gene lookup returns CDR1 SGHDT and CDR2 YYEEEE. The CDR3 region has the DNA TGTGCCAGCAGCTTGCCCGCCGCGGGGGGCTACACCTTC. Its translation is CASSLPAAGGYTF.

Here the CDR3 DNA reads TGTGCCAGCGACGGCTATGGCTACACCTTC. Protein product: CASDGYGYTF. The chain employs TRBV6-7 and TRBJ1-2; D is undetermined. TRBV6-7 is treated as an ORF (open reading frame) with a function not yet certain. V shed 8 bases and J shed 4 bases, with 5 bases lying between them. The CDR3 totals 10 residues.

This clone came up once. The V and J genes are TRBV28 and TRBJ1-2, with D unresolved. Germline CDR1 and CDR2: MDHEN and SYDVKM. Trimming removed 5 bases at V and 5 bases at J, with 9 bases between. The length of the CDR3 is 12 residues. The CDR3 protein is CASSLLRYGYTF. CDR3 nucleotides: TGTGCCAGCAGTCTACTTAGGTATGGCTACACCTTC.

The chain's CDR3 is CASSLTSGVTEQFF. The DNA of the CDR3 is TGTGCCAGCAGTCTGACTAGCGGGGTCACTGAGCAGTTCTTC. The genes are TRBV2 and TRBJ2-1, with 11 bases aligning to TRBD2. The CDR3 loop spans 14 amino acids. After removal of 5 bases from V and 9 bases from J, the junction contained 6 bases not matched to a gene. Germline loops: CDR1 SNHLY, CDR2 FYNNEI.

The gene calls are TRBV5-1 and TRBJ1-6; D gene ambiguous. The germline CDR1 and CDR2 sequences are SGHRS and YFSETQ. Trimming stripped 4 bases from V and 5 bases from J, with 13 bases between. CDR3 length: 15 amino acids. CDR3 DNA sequence: TGCGCCAGCAGCACATTCCCCGGTGATAATTCACCCCTCCACTTT. Translated, it gives CASSTFPGDNSPLHF.

This clone was observed once. The V call is TRBV4-2, the J call TRBJ1-1; D is perhaps TRBD1 (5 bases). V shed 0 bases and J shed 2 bases, with 10 bases lying between them. Germline-derived CDR1 and CDR2 are LGHNA and YNFKEQ. CDR3 length: 15 residues. The CDR3 region is CASSQDGTANTEAFF. The CDR3 bases are TGTGCCAGCAGCCAAGATGGGACTGCCAACACTGAAGCTTTCTTT.

J is TRBJ2-1 and V is TRBV29-1; 9 bases are shared with TRBD1. The V gene's germline CDR1 is SQVTM and CDR2 ANQGSEA. The CDR3 extends over 13 amino acids. DNA of the CDR3: TGCAGGGCTCTTACCGGGACAGGGAATGAGCAGTTCTTC. Residues: CRALTGTGNEQFF.

The gene calls are TRBV18 and TRBJ1-1; D possibly corresponds to TRBD1 (5 bases). The germline CDR1 and CDR2 sequences are KGHSH and LQKENI. The CDR3 is 13 amino acids. V was trimmed by 4 bases and J by 4 bases, leaving 10 bases between them. The CDR3 loop reads CASSLLDSTEAFF. The CDR3 nucleotides are TGTGCCAGCTCACTTTTAGACAGCACTGAAGCTTTCTTT.

As regards this clone: The sample holds other DNA sequences that translate to the same CDR3. The chain is built from TRBV11-3 and TRBJ1-1, with TRBD1 as a possible D gene (5 bases). The ends were cut back, 3 bases at V and 1 base at J, with 12 bases in the middle. Per germline, CDR1 SGHNT and CDR2 YENEEA. There are 15 residues in the CDR3. The CDR3 bases are TGTGCCAGCAGCTTGGTTCAGGGACCGAACACTGAAGCTTTCTTT. This codes for CASSLVQGPNTEAFF.

The rearrangement uses TRBV9 and TRBJ1-3; TRBD1 is a possible D gene (5 bases). Germline CDR1 reads SGDLS; CDR2 reads YYNGEE. The CDR3 spans 14 residues. V lost 5 bases and J lost 0, with 9 bases in between. DNA for the CDR3: TGTGCCAGCAGTGGGGACTACTCTGGAAACACCATATATTTT. It codes for CASSGDYSGNTIYF. The full variable domain, its missing parts supplied by reference TRBV9 and TRBJ1-3, is DSGVTQTPKHLITATGQRVTLRCSPRSGDLSVYWYQQSLDQGLQFLIQYYNGEERAKGNILERFSAQQFPDLHSELNLSSLELGDSALYFCASSGDYSGNTIYFGEGSWLTVV.

The chain employs TRBV5-1 and TRBJ2-3; the D gene is possibly TRBD2 (5 bases). Deletions cut 1 base from V and 11 bases from J, with 23 bases between. This CDR3 has 16 amino acids. Germline values: CDR1 SGHRS, CDR2 YFSETQ. CDR3 residues: CASSLFLQKESGKQYF. The CDR3 DNA sequence: TGCGCCAGCAGCTTGTTTCTGCAAAAAGAATCCGGGAAGCAGTATTTT.

The chain couples TRBV29-1 to TRBJ1-2; possible D gene TRBD1, 5 bases. V lost 5 bases to trimming and J lost 3 bases, with 10 bases between them. CDR3 size: 12 residues. Germline V CDR1 and CDR2: SQVTM, ANQGSEA. The CDR3: CSVKPTDYGYTF. CDR3 DNA: TGCAGCGTTAAGCCGACAGACTATGGCTACACCTTC.

This clone was found once. The rearrangement links TRBV7-7 to TRBJ2-2; 9 bases are shared with TRBD2. Germline values: CDR1 SSHAT, CDR2 FNYEAQ (reference sequence). The CDR3 consists of 16 residues. Trimming removed 1 base from V and 6 bases from J; junction bases left unmatched: 6. The CDR3 nucleotides are TGTGCCAGCAGCTTAGGATTGCGGGAGGGTGCCGGGGAGCTGTTTTTT. This gives the protein CASSLGLREGAGELFF.

Regarding this clone: The same CDR3 also results from other DNA sequences found in this sample. The J gene is TRBJ1-2, the V gene TRBV6-5; D gene ambiguous. V lost 0 bases to trimming and J lost 4 bases, with 9 bases between them. The germline V gene encodes CDR1 MNHEY and CDR2 SVGAGI. CDR3 length equals 14 residues. This CDR3 reads CASSYSGGSYGYTF. The CDR3 DNA reads as TGTGCCAGCAGTTACTCTGGCGGATCCTATGGCTACACCTTC.